A single sample is the source of the 15 T cell receptor beta chains below, sequenced in a study of radiation and T cells in renal cell carcinoma. The time point: baseline pretreatment blood. Treatment in this sample: 15 Gy SBRT to primary tumor, nephrectomy 4 weeks later. The method was immunoSEQ multiplex PCR; TCRdb's version includes in-frame clones alone and lacks a portion of them. The data show 130,000 to 150,000 clones, with roughly 90% seen just once and approximately 4% held by the top ten. Sample: blood, taken from a patient whose treatment included radiotherapy and nephrectomy. These receptors came from a woman in her seventies with renal cell carcinoma.

This clone was detected only once. This chain links TRBV18 with TRBJ2-7; the match to TRBD2 covers 12 bases. The CDR3 consists of 16 residues. From germline, CDR1 is KGHSH and CDR2 LQKENI. The trim removed 5 bases at V and 5 bases at J, leaving 10 bases unmatched. Here the CDR3 reads CASSELAGGQYHEQYF. CDR3 in DNA: TGTGCCAGCTCAGAACTAGCGGGGGGCCAATACCACGAGCAGTACTTC.

The chain joins TRBV4-2 to TRBJ1-5; D unresolved. V was clipped by 1 base and J by 5 bases, with 9 bases between them. Germline CDR1 reads LGHNA; CDR2 reads YNFKEQ. The CDR3 spans 14 residues. CDR3 residues: CASSQVQPDQPQHF. DNA for the CDR3: TGTGCCAGCAGCCAAGTCCAACCAGATCAGCCCCAGCATTTT.

V and J are TRBV28 and TRBJ1-6; possibly TRBD1 for D (6 bases). V lost 5 bases, J lost 7 bases, and 21 bases lay in between. CDR3 size: 17 residues. CDR1 and CDR2 (germline): MDHEN, SYDVKM. The CDR3 reads CASSLEIGTGQNSPLHF. Here the CDR3 DNA reads TGTGCCAGCAGTCTAGAAATTGGTACAGGGCAGAATTCACCCCTCCACTTT.

This chain links TRBV27 with TRBJ1-2; possible D gene TRBD1, 5 bases. V dropped 5 bases and J dropped 4 bases, with 20 bases sitting between them. CDR3 length: 16 residues. Germline V gene sequence: CDR1 MNHEY, CDR2 SMNVEV (reference sequence). The CDR3: CASSDRAGYKGYGYTF. Here the CDR3 DNA reads TGTGCCAGCAGTGATCGCGCAGGGTATAAAGGCTATGGCTACACCTTC.

The chain recombines TRBV5-4 with TRBJ1-1; 8 bases are a match to TRBD1. The V gene's germline CDR1 is SGHNT and CDR2 YYREEE (reference sequence). V lost 0 bases, J lost 0 bases, and 4 bases stayed unmatched. The CDR3 loop spans 16 amino acids. The CDR3 nucleotides are TGTGCCAGCAGCTTGGCTCCAGGGGGCTTGAACACTGAAGCTTTCTTT. It is translated as CASSLAPGGLNTEAFF.

The J gene is TRBJ2-5, the V gene TRBV19; D not resolved. The germline V gene has CDR1 LNHDA and CDR2 SQIVND (reference sequence). With 3 bases removed from V and 4 bases from J, the gap between germline ends came to 15 bases. The CDR3 sequence is 15 residues long. Here the CDR3 reads CASSMRPQIGETQYF. Here the CDR3 DNA reads TGTGCCAGTAGTATGAGACCGCAAATAGGAGAGACCCAGTACTTC.

V gene TRBV7-8 combines with J gene TRBJ1-1; D gene unclear. This CDR3 has 15 residues. Trimming removed 2 bases at V and 7 bases at J, with 17 bases between. Germline loops: CDR1 SGHVS, CDR2 FQNEAQ. The CDR3 nucleotides are TGTGCCAGCAGCTTAAAACGATCCGGAGAACGTGAAGCTTTCTTT. This encodes CASSLKRSGEREAFF.

This sequence joins TRBV29-1 and TRBJ1-2; a possible D gene is TRBD1 (5 bases). The CDR3 spans 12 residues. The V end lost 4 bases, the J end lost 6 bases, and 12 bases lay between the germline ends. CDR1 and CDR2 from the germline V gene are SQVTM and ANQGSEA. CDR3 bases: TGCAGCGTTGGAAGGGGCAGAAATGGCTACACCTTC. Its translation: CSVGRGRNGYTF.

The chain recombines TRBV20-1 with TRBJ2-3, with D hard to call. Germline CDR1 reads DFQATT; CDR2 reads SNEGSKA (reference sequence). Trimming shortened V by 3 bases and J by 5 bases, and 3 bases separated the two germline ends. The CDR3 runs to 10 residues. The CDR3, as DNA: TGCAGTGCTAGTGAAGATACGCAGTATTTT. As protein: CSASEDTQYF.

The V and J genes are TRBV6-1 and TRBJ2-2; 8 bases are shared with TRBD1. Trimming took 7 bases from V and 2 from J; bases not matched to a gene: 3. CDR3 size: 14 residues. Germline values: CDR1 MNHNS, CDR2 SASEGT. The chain's CDR3 is CASNGQGNTGELFF. The CDR3 region has the DNA TGTGCCAGCAACGGACAGGGAAACACCGGGGAGCTGTTTTTT.

The V and J genes are TRBV7-2 and TRBJ2-1, with a possible D match to TRBD1 (5 bases). The V and J ends lost 5 bases and 4 bases respectively, with 12 bases between them. The CDR3 spans 14 residues. Germline values: CDR1 SGHTA, CDR2 FQGNSA. The CDR3 region has the DNA TGTGCCAGCAGCGCCGCGACAGTATACAATGAGCAGTTCTTC. This gives the protein CASSAATVYNEQFF.

The V gene is TRBV18, the J gene TRBJ1-1, with a tentative D call TRBD1 (5 bases). CDR3 length: 15 residues. Trimming shortened V by 2 bases and J by 2 bases, and 12 bases separated the two germline ends. Germline V gene lookup returns CDR1 KGHSH and CDR2 LQKENI. The CDR3 DNA reads TGTGCCAGCTCACCAGGGGCGGGACTCAACACTGAAGCTTTCTTT. Its protein product is CASSPGAGLNTEAFF. The whole variable domain, remainder taken from reference TRBV18 and TRBJ1-1, is NAGVMQNPRHLVRRRGQEARLRCSPMKGHSHVYWYRQLPEEGLKFMVYLQKENIIDESGMPKERFSAEFPKEGPSILRIQQVVRGDSAAYFCASSPGAGLNTEAFFGQGTRLTVV.

The chain combines TRBV4-3 with TRBJ2-7, with 10 nucleotides matching TRBD1. The CDR3 has 14 amino acids. CDR1 is LGHNA, CDR2 YSLEER, per germline. V shed 4 bases and J 3 bases; nucleotides not matched to a gene: 3. The CDR3 DNA follows: TGCGCCAGCAGCCGCGGACAGGGGGGCTACGAGCAGTACTTC. It is translated as CASSRGQGGYEQYF.

The chain carries TRBV7-9 and TRBJ2-1; TRBD2 agrees at 8 bases. The germline V gene has CDR1 SEHNR and CDR2 FQNEAQ (reference sequence). The V gene end was trimmed by 3 bases and the J gene end by 5 bases; junction bases not matched to a gene: 18. The CDR3 has 19 amino acids. The CDR3 loop reads CASSFLSEGGLVPNNEQFF. In nucleotides, the CDR3 is TGTGCCAGCAGCTTTTTGTCCGAAGGGGGACTAGTGCCGAACAATGAGCAGTTCTTC.

The chain recombines TRBV28 with TRBJ2-4; no clear D gene. The V end lost 5 bases, the J end lost 1 base, and 12 bases lay between the germline ends. CDR1 is MDHEN, CDR2 SYDVKM, per germline. The CDR3 has 15 residues. The CDR3 sequence is CASSTRTRAKNIQYF. CDR3 nucleotide sequence: TGTGCCAGCAGTACACGGACGCGGGCCAAAAACATTCAGTACTTC. The complete variable domain, with remaining parts taken from reference TRBV28 and TRBJ2-4, reads DVKVTQSSRYLVKRTGEKVFLECVQDMDHENMFWYRQDPGLGLRLIYFSYDVKMKEKGDIPEGYSVSREKKERFSLILESASTNQTSMYLCASSTRTRAKNIQYFGAGTRLSVL.